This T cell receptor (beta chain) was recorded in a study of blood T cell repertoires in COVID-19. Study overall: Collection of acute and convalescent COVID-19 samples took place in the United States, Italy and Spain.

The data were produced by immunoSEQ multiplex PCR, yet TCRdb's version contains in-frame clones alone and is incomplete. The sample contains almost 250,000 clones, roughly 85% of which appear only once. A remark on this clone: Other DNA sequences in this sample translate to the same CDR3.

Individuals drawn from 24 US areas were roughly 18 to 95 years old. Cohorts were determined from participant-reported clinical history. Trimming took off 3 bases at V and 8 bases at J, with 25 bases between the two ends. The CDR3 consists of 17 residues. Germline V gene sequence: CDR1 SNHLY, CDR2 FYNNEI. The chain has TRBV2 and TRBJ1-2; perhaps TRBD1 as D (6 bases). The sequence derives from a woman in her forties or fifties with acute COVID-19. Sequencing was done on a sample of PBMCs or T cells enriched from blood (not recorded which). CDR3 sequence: CASSELPPGGARGGYTF. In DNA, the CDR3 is TGTGCCAGCAGTGAGCTACCCCCGGGGGGGGCGCGGGGCGGCTACACCTTC.